This TCR beta chain originates from a study of identical twins. The study's findings and limits: Twin pairs' shared out-of-frame alpha sequences were enriched in low generation probability.

The table lists this clonotype with a few counts. Its antigen is not known. The length of the CDR3 is 16 residues. The V gene end was trimmed by 4 bases and the J gene end by 6 bases; junction bases not matched to a gene: 12. In germline, CDR1 is ENHRY, CDR2 SYGVKD. TCRdb recomputed calls from the 5' RACE reads with MiXCR, one row per CDR3 protein. Among 640,000 or so distinct CDR3 sequences listed, approximately 6% were seen once. The V and J genes are TRBV10-3 and TRBJ2-1; TRBD1 matches 7 bases. Material: naive T cells sorted from blood. This receptor was taken from a young man in good health. CDR3 protein: CAISVSGQPSGNEQFF. DNA of the CDR3: TGTGCCATCAGTGTGTCGGGACAGCCCTCTGGCAATGAGCAGTTCTTC.